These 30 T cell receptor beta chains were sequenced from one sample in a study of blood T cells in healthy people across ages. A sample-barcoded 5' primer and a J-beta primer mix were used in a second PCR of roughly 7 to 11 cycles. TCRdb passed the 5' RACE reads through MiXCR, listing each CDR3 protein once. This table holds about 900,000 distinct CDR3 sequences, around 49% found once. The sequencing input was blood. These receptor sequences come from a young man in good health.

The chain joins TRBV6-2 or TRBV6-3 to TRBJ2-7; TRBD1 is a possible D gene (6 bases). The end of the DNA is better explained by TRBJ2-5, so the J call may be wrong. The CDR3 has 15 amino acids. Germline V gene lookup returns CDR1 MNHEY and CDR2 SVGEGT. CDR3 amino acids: CASRGAGTIGETQYF. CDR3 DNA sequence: TGTGCCAGCAGGGGGGCCGGGACAATAGGAGAGACCCAGTACTTC.

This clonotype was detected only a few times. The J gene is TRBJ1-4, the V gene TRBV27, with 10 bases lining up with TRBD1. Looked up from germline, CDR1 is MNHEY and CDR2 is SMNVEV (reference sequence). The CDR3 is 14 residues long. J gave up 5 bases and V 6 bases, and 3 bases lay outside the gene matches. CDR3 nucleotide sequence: TGTGCCAGCAGCTGGACAGGGGGGAATGAAAAACTGTTTTTT. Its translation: CASSWTGGNEKLFF.

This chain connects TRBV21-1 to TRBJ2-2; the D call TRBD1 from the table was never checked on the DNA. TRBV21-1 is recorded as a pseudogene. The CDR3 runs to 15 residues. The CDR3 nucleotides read TGTGCCAGCAGCAAAGGGGGCCCGAACACCGGGGAGCTGTTTTTT. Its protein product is CASSKGGPNTGELFF.

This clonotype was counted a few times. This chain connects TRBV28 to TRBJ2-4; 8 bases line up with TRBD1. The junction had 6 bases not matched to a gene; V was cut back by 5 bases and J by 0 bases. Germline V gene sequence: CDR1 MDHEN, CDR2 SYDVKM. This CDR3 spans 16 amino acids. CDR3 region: CASSPPDREAKNIQYF. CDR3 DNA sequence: TGTGCCAGCAGTCCCCCGGACAGGGAAGCCAAAAACATTCAGTACTTC.

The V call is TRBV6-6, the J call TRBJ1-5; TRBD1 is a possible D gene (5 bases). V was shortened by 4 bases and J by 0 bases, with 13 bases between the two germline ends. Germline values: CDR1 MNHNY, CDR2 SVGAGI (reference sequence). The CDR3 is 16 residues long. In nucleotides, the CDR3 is TGTGCCAGCAGTTCATGCGGGACTTATAGCAATCAGCCCCAGCATTTT. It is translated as CASSSCGTYSNQPQHF.

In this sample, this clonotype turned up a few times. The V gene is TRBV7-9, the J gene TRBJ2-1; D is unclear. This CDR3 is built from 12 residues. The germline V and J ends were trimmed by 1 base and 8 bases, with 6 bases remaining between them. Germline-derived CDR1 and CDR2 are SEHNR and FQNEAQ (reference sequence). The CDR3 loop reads CASSLELYEQFF. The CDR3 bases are TGTGCCAGCAGCTTAGAGTTATATGAGCAGTTCTTC.

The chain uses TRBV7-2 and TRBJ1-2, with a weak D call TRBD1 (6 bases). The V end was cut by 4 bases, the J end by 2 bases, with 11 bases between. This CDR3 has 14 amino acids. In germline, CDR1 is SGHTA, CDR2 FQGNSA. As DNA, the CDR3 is TGTGCCAGCAGCTCAAACGGACAGAACTATGGCTACACCTTC. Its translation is CASSSNGQNYGYTF.

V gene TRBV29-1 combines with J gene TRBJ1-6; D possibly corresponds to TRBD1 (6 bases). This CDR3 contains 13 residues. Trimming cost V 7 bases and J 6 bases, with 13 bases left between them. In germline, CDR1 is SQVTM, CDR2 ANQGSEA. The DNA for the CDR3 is TGCAGCGAGGGGGGGGCCGGTAATTCACCCCTCCACTTT. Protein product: CSEGGAGNSPLHF.

The CDR3, as DNA: TGCAGTGCTAGAGATCGGCACGACTACGAGCAGTACTTC. Encoded protein: CSARDRHDYEQYF. The J gene is TRBJ2-7, the V gene TRBV20-1; D remains ambiguous. The CDR3 extends over 13 amino acids. Germline CDR1 is DFQATT and CDR2 is SNEGSKA (reference sequence). Trimming removed 0 bases at V and 3 bases at J, with 9 bases between.

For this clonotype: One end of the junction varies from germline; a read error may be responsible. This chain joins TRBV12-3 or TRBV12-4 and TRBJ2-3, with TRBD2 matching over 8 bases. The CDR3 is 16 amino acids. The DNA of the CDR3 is TGTGCCAGCAGCCTTTGCGGGGGGTTTGGTGCAGATGCGCAGTATTTT. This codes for CASSLCGGFGADAQYF.

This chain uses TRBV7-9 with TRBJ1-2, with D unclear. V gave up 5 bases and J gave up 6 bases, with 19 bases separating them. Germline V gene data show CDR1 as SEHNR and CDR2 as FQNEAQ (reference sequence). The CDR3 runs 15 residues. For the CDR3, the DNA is TGTGCCAGCAGCGTAATGACGGCCTCAAGGGATGGCTACACCTTC. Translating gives CASSVMTASRDGYTF.

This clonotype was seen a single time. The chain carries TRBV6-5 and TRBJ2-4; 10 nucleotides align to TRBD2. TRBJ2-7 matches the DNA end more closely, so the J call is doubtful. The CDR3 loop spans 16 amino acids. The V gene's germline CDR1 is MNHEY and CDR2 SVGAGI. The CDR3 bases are TGTGCCAGCAGTTACGGGGCTAGCGGGGGTTTGGACGAGCAGTACTTC. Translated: CASSYGASGGLDEQYF.

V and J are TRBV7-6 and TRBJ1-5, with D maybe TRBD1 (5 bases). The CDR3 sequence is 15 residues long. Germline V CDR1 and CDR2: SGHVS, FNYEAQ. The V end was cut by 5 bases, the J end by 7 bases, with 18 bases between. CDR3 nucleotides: TGTGCCAGCAGCAAAGAAGGGTTAGGGGACCAGCCCCAGCATTTT. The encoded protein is CASSKEGLGDQPQHF.

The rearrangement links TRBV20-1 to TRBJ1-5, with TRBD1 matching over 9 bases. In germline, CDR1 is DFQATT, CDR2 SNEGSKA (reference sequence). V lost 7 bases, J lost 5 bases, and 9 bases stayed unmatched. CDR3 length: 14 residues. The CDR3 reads CSVRPGQGDQPQHF. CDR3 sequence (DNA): TGCAGTGTTCGGCCGGGACAGGGAGATCAGCCCCAGCATTTT.

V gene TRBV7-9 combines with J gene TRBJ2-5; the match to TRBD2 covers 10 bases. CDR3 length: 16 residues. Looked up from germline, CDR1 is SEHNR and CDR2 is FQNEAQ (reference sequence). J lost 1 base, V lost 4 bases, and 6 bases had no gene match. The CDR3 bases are TGTGCCAGCAGCTCGTATAGCGGGGGGATCCAAGAGACCCAGTACTTC. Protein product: CASSSYSGGIQETQYF.

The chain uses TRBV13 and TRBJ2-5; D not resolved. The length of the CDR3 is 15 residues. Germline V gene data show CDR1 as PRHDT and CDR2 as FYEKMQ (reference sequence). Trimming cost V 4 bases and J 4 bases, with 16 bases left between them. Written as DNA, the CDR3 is TGTGCCAGCAGCTCACGGACGGCGGCGGTAGAGACCCAGTACTTC. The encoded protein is CASSSRTAAVETQYF.

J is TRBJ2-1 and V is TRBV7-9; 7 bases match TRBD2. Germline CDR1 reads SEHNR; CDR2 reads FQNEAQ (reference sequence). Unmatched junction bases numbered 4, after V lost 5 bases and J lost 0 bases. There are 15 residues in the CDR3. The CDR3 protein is CASSPRGVSYNEQFF. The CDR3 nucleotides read TGTGCCAGCAGCCCCCGGGGGGTCTCCTACAATGAGCAGTTCTTC.

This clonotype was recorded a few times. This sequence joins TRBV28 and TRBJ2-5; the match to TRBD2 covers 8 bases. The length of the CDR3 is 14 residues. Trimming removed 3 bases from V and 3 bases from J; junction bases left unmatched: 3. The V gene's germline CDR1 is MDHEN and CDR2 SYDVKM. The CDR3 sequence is CASSLSLAEETQYF. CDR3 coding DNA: TGTGCCAGCAGTTTGTCACTAGCGGAAGAGACCCAGTACTTC.

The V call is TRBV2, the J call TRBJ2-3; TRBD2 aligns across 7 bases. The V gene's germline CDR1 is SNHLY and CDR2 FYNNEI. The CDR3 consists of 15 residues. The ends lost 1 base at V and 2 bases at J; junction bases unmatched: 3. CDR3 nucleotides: TGTGCCAGCAGTGAAGGCGGGGGTGTCACAGATACGCAGTATTTT. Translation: CASSEGGGVTDTQYF.

This CDR3 reads CASSLRPSGRETQYF. CDR3 DNA: TGTGCCAGCAGTCTCCGCCCCAGCGGAAGGGAGACCCAGTACTTC. The chain couples TRBV27 to TRBJ2-5; a weak D match, TRBD2 (5 bases). Trimming pared 5 bases from V and 5 bases from J, leaving 18 bases between. Germline values: CDR1 MNHEY, CDR2 SMNVEV (reference sequence). This CDR3 is built from 15 residues.

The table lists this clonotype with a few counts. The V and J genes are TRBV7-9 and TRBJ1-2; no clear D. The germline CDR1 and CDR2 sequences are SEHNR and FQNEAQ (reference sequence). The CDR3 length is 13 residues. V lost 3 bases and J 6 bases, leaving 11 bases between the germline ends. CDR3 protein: CASSFAGSHGYTF. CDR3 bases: TGTGCCAGCAGCTTCGCGGGTAGCCATGGCTACACCTTC.

CDR3 nucleotide sequence: TGCAGTGCTAGGCCGGGTTCTAGCTCCTACGAGCAGTACTTC. Translation gives CSARPGSSSYEQYF. The V call is TRBV20-1, the J call TRBJ2-7; unclear D gene. Per the germline V gene, CDR1 is DFQATT and CDR2 is SNEGSKA (reference sequence). The CDR3 loop spans 14 amino acids. The germline V and J ends were trimmed by 3 bases and 0 bases, with 12 bases remaining between them.

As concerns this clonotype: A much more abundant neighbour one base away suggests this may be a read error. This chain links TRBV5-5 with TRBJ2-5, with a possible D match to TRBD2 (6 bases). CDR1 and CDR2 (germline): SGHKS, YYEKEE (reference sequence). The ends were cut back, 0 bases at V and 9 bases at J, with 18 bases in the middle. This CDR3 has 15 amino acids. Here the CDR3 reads CASSLVWGIREAQYF. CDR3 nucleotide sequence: TGTGCCAGCAGCTTGGTCTGGGGAATCAGGGAGGCCCAGTACTTC. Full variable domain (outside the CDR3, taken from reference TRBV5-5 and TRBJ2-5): DAGVTQSPTHLIKTRGQQVTLRCSPISGHKSVSWYQQVLGQGPQFIFQYYEKEERGRGNFPDRFSARQFPNYSSELNVNALLLGDSALYLCASSLVWGIREAQYFGPGTRLLVL.

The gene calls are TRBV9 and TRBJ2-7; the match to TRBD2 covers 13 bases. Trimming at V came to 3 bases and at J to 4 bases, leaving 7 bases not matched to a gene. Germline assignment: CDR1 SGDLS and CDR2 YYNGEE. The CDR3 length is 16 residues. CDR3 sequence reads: CASSETGTSGVYEQYF. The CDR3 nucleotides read TGTGCCAGCAGCGAAACTGGGACTAGCGGGGTATACGAGCAGTACTTC.

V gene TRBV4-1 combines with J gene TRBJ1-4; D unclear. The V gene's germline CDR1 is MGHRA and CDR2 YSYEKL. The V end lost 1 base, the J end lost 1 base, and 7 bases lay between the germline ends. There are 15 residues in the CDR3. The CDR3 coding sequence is TGCGCCAGCAGCCAAGGGACGCAAACTAATGAAAAACTGTTTTTT. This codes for CASSQGTQTNEKLFF.

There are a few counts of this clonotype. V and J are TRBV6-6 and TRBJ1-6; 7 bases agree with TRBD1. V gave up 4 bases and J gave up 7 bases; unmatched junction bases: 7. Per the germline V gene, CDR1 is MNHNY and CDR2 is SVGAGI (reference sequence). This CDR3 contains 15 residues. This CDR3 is CASSLTRQGNSPLHF. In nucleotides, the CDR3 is TGTGCCAGCAGTTTGACCAGACAGGGCAATTCACCCCTCCACTTT.

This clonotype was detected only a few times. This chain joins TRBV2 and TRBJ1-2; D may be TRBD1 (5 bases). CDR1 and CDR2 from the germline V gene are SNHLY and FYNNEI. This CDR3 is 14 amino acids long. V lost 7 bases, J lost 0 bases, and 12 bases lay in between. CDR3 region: CASTGGFTNYGYTF. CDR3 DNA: TGTGCCAGCACCGGGGGGTTCACTAACTATGGCTACACCTTC.

The CDR3 DNA reads as TGTGCCAGCAGCAAAGGAGGGCAGCCCTCTATAAAGCAGTACTTC. Translating gives CASSKGGQPSIKQYF. The genes are TRBV9 and TRBJ2-7; perhaps TRBD2 as D (6 bases). This CDR3 comprises 15 residues. Trimming removed 4 bases from V and 8 bases from J, with 22 bases in between. Germline lookup yields CDR1 SGDLS and CDR2 YYNGEE.

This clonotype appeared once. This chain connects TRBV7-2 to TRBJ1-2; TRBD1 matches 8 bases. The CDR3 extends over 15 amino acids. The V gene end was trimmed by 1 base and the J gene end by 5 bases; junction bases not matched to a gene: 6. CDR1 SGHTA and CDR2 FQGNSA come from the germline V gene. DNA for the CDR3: TGTGCCAGCAGCTTAGACAGGGGGTTGGAGTATGGCTACACCTTC. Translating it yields CASSLDRGLEYGYTF.

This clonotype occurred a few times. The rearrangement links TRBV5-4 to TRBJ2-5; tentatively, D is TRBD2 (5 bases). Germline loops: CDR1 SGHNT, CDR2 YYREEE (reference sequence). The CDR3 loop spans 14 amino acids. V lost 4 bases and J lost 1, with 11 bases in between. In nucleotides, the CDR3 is TGTGCCAGCAGCGCAGACCTAGCCCAAGAGACCCAGTACTTC. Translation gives CASSADLAQETQYF.